A single sample gave rise to the 27 T cell receptor beta chains below, sequenced in a study of T cell changes during pregnancy in multiple sclerosis. Only in-frame clones appear in the TCRdb table, and some are missing; sequencing was by immunoSEQ multiplex PCR. Of around 38,000 clones in the sample, more than 85% were seen once. The sample was CD4+ T cells from peripheral blood mononuclear cells, taken in the third trimester of pregnancy. Receptors were obtained from a female donor in good health, enrolled as a control in a pregnancy study.

The table lists this clone with a count of one. CDR3 bases: TGTGCCAGCAGCCCCGGGCGGGGATACAATGAGCAGTTCTTC. It yields the protein CASSPGRGYNEQFF. The chain employs TRBV7-2 and TRBJ2-1, with a possible D match to TRBD2 (6 bases). CDR3 size: 14 residues. CDR1 and CDR2 from the germline V gene are SGHTA and FQGNSA. V was shortened by 5 bases and J by 4 bases, with 12 bases between the two germline ends.

The chain has TRBV27 and TRBJ2-1; 15 nucleotides line up with TRBD2. Looked up from germline, CDR1 is MNHEY and CDR2 is SMNVEV (reference sequence). CDR3 length equals 17 residues. V was clipped by 5 bases and J by 4 bases; unmatched bases: 6. CDR3 loop: CASSPGTSGGTYNEQFF. As DNA, the CDR3 is TGTGCCAGCAGTCCAGGGACTAGCGGGGGGACTTACAATGAGCAGTTCTTC.

V and J are TRBV18 and TRBJ1-1; no firm D call. Between the trimmed V and J ends, which lost 5 bases and 0 bases, there was a span of 13 bases. CDR1 and CDR2 from the germline V gene are KGHSH and LQKENI. This CDR3 has 15 residues. The CDR3 DNA sequence: TGTGCCAGCTCATCCATACAGAAATTGAACACTGAAGCTTTCTTT. As protein: CASSSIQKLNTEAFF.

The rearrangement links TRBV18 to TRBJ2-7; TRBD1 is a possible D gene (6 bases). Germline V gene data show CDR1 as KGHSH and CDR2 as LQKENI. The CDR3 sequence is 15 residues long. The V end was cut by 2 bases, the J end by 0 bases, with 11 bases between. Written as DNA, the CDR3 is TGTGCCAGCTCACCATACCGGGACACCTCCTACGAGCAGTACTTC. Translated, it gives CASSPYRDTSYEQYF.

The rearrangement uses TRBV15 and TRBJ1-6, with D perhaps TRBD1 (5 bases). CDR3 length: 16 residues. V was cut by 0 bases and J by 5 bases, with 11 bases left in between. Germline assignment: CDR1 LNHNV and CDR2 YYDKDF (reference sequence). The CDR3 sequence is CATSRDWGRDNSPLHF. CDR3 bases: TGTGCCACCAGCAGAGATTGGGGGAGGGATAATTCACCCCTCCACTTT.

This clone was seen only once. This sequence joins TRBV7-9 and TRBJ1-2; perhaps TRBD1 as D (6 bases). Germline V gene lookup returns CDR1 SEHNR and CDR2 FQNEAQ (reference sequence). The CDR3 length is 15 residues. The V and J ends lost 5 bases and 3 bases respectively, with 16 bases between them. The CDR3 reads CASSPGQGGDYGYTF. For the CDR3, the DNA is TGTGCCAGCAGCCCGGGGCAAGGGGGTGACTATGGCTACACCTTC. The full variable domain, with the rest looked up from reference TRBV7-9 and TRBJ1-2, is DTGVSQNPRHKITKRGQNVTFRCDPISEHNRLYWYRQTLGQGPEFLTYFQNEAQLEKSRLLSDRFSAERPKGSFSTLEIQRTEQGDSAMYLCASSPGQGGDYGYTFGSGTRLTVV.

Only one count was recorded for this clone. This chain joins TRBV6-5 and TRBJ1-2, with 7 bases that match TRBD1. This CDR3 is 14 amino acids long. Trimming cost V 0 bases and J 7 bases; bases outside gene matches: 5. CDR1 and CDR2 from the germline V gene are MNHEY and SVGAGI. In nucleotides, the CDR3 is TGTGCCAGCAGTTACTCCGGGACAGAATCTGGCTACACCTTC. Amino acid sequence: CASSYSGTESGYTF.

The gene calls are TRBV7-3 and TRBJ1-1, with D maybe TRBD1 (5 bases). Germline CDR1 reads SGHTA; CDR2 reads FQGTGA. The CDR3 length is 15 residues. Deletions cut 3 bases from V and 4 bases from J, with 15 bases between. DNA of the CDR3: TGTGCCAGCAGCTTTAGTCCGGGGGTGGGCACTGAAGCTTTCTTT. Translation: CASSFSPGVGTEAFF.

The V call is TRBV19, the J call TRBJ1-5; TRBD1 might be the D (5 bases). This CDR3 has 19 amino acids. V lost 1 base and J 0 bases, leaving 19 bases between the germline ends. Germline CDR1 is LNHDA and CDR2 is SQIVND (reference sequence). The CDR3 nucleotides are TGTGCCAGTAGTATAGTGTATTTGGGCAGGGTGAATAGCAATCAGCCCCAGCATTTT. Translation gives CASSIVYLGRVNSNQPQHF.

The chain couples TRBV14 to TRBJ2-2, with a weak D call TRBD2 (5 bases). Between the trimmed V and J ends, which lost 7 bases and 6 bases, there was a span of 24 bases. The CDR3 is 17 amino acids. The germline V gene encodes CDR1 SGHDN and CDR2 FVKESK. The CDR3 DNA is TGTGCCAGCACTACTCACCGCGTTACCGCCGGGGCCGGGGAGCTGTTTTTT. Translation gives CASTTHRVTAGAGELFF.

V is TRBV7-8 and J is TRBJ2-1; the match to TRBD2 covers 7 bases. This CDR3 contains 14 residues. After removal of 5 bases from V and 3 bases from J, the junction contained 4 bases not matched to a gene. Germline CDR1 is SGHVS and CDR2 is FQNEAQ. The CDR3 region is CASSLLANYNEQFF. The DNA for the CDR3 is TGTGCCAGCAGCCTACTAGCGAACTACAATGAGCAGTTCTTC.

The CDR3 reads CASRLSGGGETQYF. CDR3 nucleotides: TGTGCCAGCAGGCTTAGCGGGGGAGGGGAGACCCAGTACTTC. The chain couples TRBV6-5 to TRBJ2-5; 9 nucleotides align to TRBD2. The V gene end was trimmed by 6 bases and the J gene end by 5 bases; junction bases not matched to a gene: 7. The germline CDR1 and CDR2 sequences are MNHEY and SVGAGI. This CDR3 contains 14 residues.

The chain joins TRBV18 to TRBJ2-7; 8 bases map to TRBD1. The germline V gene has CDR1 KGHSH and CDR2 LQKENI. This CDR3 has 15 residues. V shed 6 bases, J shed 3 bases, and the junction held 10 bases outside the gene matches. CDR3 DNA: TGTGCCAGCTCTAAAGGGACAGGCGTTTTCTACGAGCAGTACTTC. Translation gives CASSKGTGVFYEQYF.

V gene TRBV7-2 combines with J gene TRBJ1-4; 9 bases fit TRBD1. Per the germline V gene, CDR1 is SGHTA and CDR2 is FQGNSA. This CDR3 comprises 15 residues. J was trimmed by 6 bases and V by 3 bases; bases with no gene match: 5. In DNA form, the CDR3 reads TGTGCCAGCAGCTTGACAGGGGGGGCTTATGAAAAACTGTTTTTT. Translated: CASSLTGGAYEKLFF.

This chain uses TRBV19 with TRBJ2-7; tentative D call: TRBD1 (5 bases). The CDR3 is 15 residues long. V lost 9 bases to trimming and J lost 0 bases, with 18 bases between them. CDR1 LNHDA and CDR2 SQIVND come from the germline V gene (reference sequence). The CDR3 DNA reads TGTGCCAGCCGACTCCGGACATCGGGCTCCTACGAGCAGTACTTC. It codes for CASRLRTSGSYEQYF.

The genes are TRBV27 and TRBJ2-5, with D perhaps TRBD1 (6 bases). The CDR3 loop spans 20 amino acids. Trimming pared 8 bases from V and 5 bases from J, leaving 36 bases between. CDR1 is MNHEY, CDR2 SMNVEV, per germline (reference sequence). The DNA for the CDR3 is TGTGCCAGCTCGTCGCTTACAGGGCCCCGAACTTATTGGGAAAGGGAGACCCAGTACTTC. It is translated as CASSSLTGPRTYWERETQYF.

This clone was found once. The genes are TRBV28 and TRBJ1-2, with a tentative D call TRBD1 (5 bases). Trimming took 11 bases from V and 7 from J, leaving 23 bases between them. The length of the CDR3 is 14 residues. CDR1 and CDR2 (germline): MDHEN, SYDVKM. CDR3 nucleotides: TGTGCCGCACGCCGGGAGGGAGGCGGGGGTGGCTACACCTTC. This translates into CAARREGGGGGYTF.

The chain employs TRBV14 and TRBJ1-5; D ambiguous. V was pared by 1 base and J by 4 bases, with 5 bases between. This CDR3 is built from 13 residues. The germline V gene has CDR1 SGHDN and CDR2 FVKESK. The CDR3 reads CASSQGANQPQHF. CDR3 bases: TGTGCCAGCAGCCAAGGCGCAAATCAGCCCCAGCATTTT.

The chain is built from TRBV4-3 and TRBJ1-5; D is perhaps TRBD1 (6 bases). The germline V gene encodes CDR1 LGHNA and CDR2 YSLEER. The CDR3 loop spans 14 amino acids. Trimming took 0 bases from V and 5 from J, leaving 8 bases between them. CDR3 in amino acids: CASSQDPGDQPQHF. The DNA for the CDR3 is TGCGCCAGCAGCCAAGATCCAGGGGATCAGCCCCAGCATTTT.

The V call is TRBV5-6, the J call TRBJ1-1, with TRBD1 identical over 8 bases. Per germline, CDR1 SGHDT and CDR2 YYEEEE. This CDR3 has 15 residues. V lost 5 bases to trimming and J lost 1 base; unmatched junction nucleotides: 7. In DNA, the CDR3 is TGTGCCAGCAGATGGACAGGGCGGAAGAACACTGAAGCTTTCTTT. It codes for CASRWTGRKNTEAFF.

Comments on this clone: An end of the junction differs from the germline gene, which may be a read error. The chain joins TRBV7-7 to TRBJ2-5; 8 bases are a match to TRBD1. This CDR3 contains 12 residues. Germline V gives CDR1 SSHAT, CDR2 FNYEAQ (reference sequence). This chain's CDR3 is CASSRTGETQYF. The CDR3 DNA sequence: TGTGCTAGCAGCCGGACAGGGGAGACCCAGTACTTC.

V and J are TRBV30 and TRBJ2-3, with 10 bases identical to TRBD2. This CDR3 has 15 residues. Looked up from germline, CDR1 is GTSNPN and CDR2 is SVGIG (reference sequence). With V trimmed by 3 bases and J by 4 bases, 7 bases remained unmatched. In DNA form, the CDR3 reads TGTGCCTGGAGCGCCTGGAGCGGGGGGGCAGATACGCAGTATTTT. Protein sequence: CAWSAWSGGADTQYF.

The chain has TRBV29-1 and TRBJ2-5, with 7 positions matching TRBD2. The ends lost 7 bases at V and 4 bases at J; junction bases unmatched: 9. CDR1 is SQVTM, CDR2 ANQGSEA, per germline. This CDR3 is 13 amino acids long. In DNA form, the CDR3 reads TGCAGCGGACGGGACCCGGGGGGAGAGACCCAGTACTTC. The encoded protein is CSGRDPGGETQYF.

J is TRBJ2-2 and V is TRBV18, with 10 bases lining up with TRBD2. Germline CDR1 reads KGHSH; CDR2 reads LQKENI. V lost 0 bases and J lost 4; bases outside the gene matches: 5. The CDR3 spans 17 residues. CDR3 loop: CASSPPLAGARTGELFF. The CDR3 nucleotides are TGTGCCAGCTCACCACCTCTAGCGGGGGCCCGCACCGGGGAGCTGTTTTTT. Complete variable domain (other parts from reference TRBV18 and TRBJ2-2): NAGVMQNPRHLVRRRGQEARLRCSPMKGHSHVYWYRQLPEEGLKFMVYLQKENIIDESGMPKERFSAEFPKEGPSILRIQQVVRGDSAAYFCASSPPLAGARTGELFFGEGSRLTVL.

V gene TRBV25-1 combines with J gene TRBJ2-5; D is perhaps TRBD1 (6 bases). V lost 1 base to trimming and J lost 5 bases, with 20 bases between them. The CDR3 extends over 17 amino acids. Germline-derived CDR1 and CDR2 are MGHDK and SYGVNS. The CDR3 DNA sequence: TGTGCCAGCAGTGAATGGGCAGGGAAGGGGGTTGGGGAGACCCAGTACTTC. Its translation: CASSEWAGKGVGETQYF.

This chain connects TRBV10-3 to TRBJ1-3, with 10 bases identical to TRBD1. Germline-derived CDR1 and CDR2 are ENHRY and SYGVKD. With V trimmed by 11 bases and J by 0 bases, 16 bases remained unmatched. The CDR3 consists of 18 residues. Here the CDR3 reads CAARRQGASLVSGNTIYF. CDR3 DNA sequence: TGTGCCGCAAGACGACAGGGGGCATCCTTAGTCTCTGGAAACACCATATATTTT.

V and J are TRBV30 and TRBJ2-3; TRBD2 agrees at 11 bases. The V and J ends lost 5 bases and 5 bases, in that order; junction bases with no gene match: 9. Germline values: CDR1 GTSNPN, CDR2 SVGIG (reference sequence). The CDR3 spans 15 residues. Written as DNA, the CDR3 is TGTGCCTGGGCCCTTAGCGGGGGGGTAGGAGATACGCAGTATTTT. As protein: CAWALSGGVGDTQYF.